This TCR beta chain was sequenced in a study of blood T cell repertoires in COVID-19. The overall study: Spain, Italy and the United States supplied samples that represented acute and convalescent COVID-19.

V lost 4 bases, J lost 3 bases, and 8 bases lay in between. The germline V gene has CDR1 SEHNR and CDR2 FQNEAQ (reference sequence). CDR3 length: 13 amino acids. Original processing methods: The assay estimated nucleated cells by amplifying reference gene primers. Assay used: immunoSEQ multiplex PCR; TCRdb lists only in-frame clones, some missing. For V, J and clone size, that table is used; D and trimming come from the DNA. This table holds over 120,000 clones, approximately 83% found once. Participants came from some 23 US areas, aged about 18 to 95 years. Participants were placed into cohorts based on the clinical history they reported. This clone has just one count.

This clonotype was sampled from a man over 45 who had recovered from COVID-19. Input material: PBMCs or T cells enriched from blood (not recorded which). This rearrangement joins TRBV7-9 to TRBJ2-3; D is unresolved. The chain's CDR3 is CASSSLLTDTQYF. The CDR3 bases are TGTGCCAGCAGCTCCCTTCTTACAGATACGCAGTATTTT. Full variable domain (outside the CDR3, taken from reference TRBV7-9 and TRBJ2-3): DTGVSQNPRHKITKRGQNVTFRCDPISEHNRLYWYRQTLGQGPEFLTYFQNEAQLEKSRLLSDRFSAERPKGSFSTLEIQRTEQGDSAMYLCASSSLLTDTQYFGPGTRLTVL.